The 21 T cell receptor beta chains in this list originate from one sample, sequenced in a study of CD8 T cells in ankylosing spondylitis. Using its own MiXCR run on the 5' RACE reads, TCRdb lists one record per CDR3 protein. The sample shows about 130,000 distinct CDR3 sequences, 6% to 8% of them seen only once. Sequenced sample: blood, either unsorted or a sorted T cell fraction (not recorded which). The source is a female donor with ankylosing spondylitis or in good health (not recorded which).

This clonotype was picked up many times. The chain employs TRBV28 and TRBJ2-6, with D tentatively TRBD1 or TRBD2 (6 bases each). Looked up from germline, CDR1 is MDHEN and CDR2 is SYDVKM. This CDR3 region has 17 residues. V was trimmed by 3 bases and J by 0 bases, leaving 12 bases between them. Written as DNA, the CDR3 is TGTGCCAGCAGTTTTAACGGGGGCCTCTCTGGGGCCAACGTCCTGACTTTC. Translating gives CASSFNGGLSGANVLTF.

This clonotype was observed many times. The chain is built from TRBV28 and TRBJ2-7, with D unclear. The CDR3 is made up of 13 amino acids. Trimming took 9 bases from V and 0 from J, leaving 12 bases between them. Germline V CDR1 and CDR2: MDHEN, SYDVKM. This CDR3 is CASSWVSSYEQYF. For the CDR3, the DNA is TGTGCCAGTTCATGGGTCAGCTCCTACGAGCAGTACTTC.

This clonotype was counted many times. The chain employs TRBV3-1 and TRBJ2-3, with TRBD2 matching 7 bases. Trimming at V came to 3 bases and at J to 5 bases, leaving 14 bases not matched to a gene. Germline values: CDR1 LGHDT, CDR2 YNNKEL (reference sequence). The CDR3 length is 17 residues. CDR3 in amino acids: CASSQYTPGGGEDTQYF. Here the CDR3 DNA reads TGTGCCAGCAGCCAGTACACTCCGGGAGGAGGGGAAGATACGCAGTATTTT.

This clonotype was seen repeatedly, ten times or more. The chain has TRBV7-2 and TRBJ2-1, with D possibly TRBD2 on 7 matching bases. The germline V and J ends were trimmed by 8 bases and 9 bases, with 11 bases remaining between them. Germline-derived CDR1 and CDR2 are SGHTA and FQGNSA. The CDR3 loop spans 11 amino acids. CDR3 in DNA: TGTGCCAGCGGGGGGGCCGGTGAGCAGTTCTTC. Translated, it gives CASGGAGEQFF.

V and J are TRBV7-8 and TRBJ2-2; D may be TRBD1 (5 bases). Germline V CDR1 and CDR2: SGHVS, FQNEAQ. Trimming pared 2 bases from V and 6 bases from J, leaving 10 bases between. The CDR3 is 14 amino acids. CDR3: CASSLPPGPGELFF. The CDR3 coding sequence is TGTGCCAGCAGCTTACCCCCAGGGCCCGGGGAGCTGTTTTTT. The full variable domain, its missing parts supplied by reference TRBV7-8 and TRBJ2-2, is GAGVSQSPRYKVAKRGQDVALRCDPISGHVSLFWYQQALGQGPEFLTYFQNEAQLDKSGLPSDRFFAERPEGSVSTLKIQRTQQEDSAVYLCASSLPPGPGELFFGEGSRLTVL.

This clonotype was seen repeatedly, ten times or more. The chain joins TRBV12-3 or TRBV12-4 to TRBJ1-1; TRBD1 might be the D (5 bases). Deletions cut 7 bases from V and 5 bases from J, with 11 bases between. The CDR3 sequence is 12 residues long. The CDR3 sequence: CASTLGTTEAFF. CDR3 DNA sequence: TGTGCCAGCACTTTGGGGACGACTGAAGCTTTCTTT.

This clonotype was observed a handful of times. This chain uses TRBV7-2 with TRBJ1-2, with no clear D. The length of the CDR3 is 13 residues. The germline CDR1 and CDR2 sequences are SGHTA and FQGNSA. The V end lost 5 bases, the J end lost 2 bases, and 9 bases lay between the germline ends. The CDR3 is CASSPAQNYGYTF. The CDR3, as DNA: TGTGCCAGCAGCCCCGCTCAAAACTATGGCTACACCTTC.

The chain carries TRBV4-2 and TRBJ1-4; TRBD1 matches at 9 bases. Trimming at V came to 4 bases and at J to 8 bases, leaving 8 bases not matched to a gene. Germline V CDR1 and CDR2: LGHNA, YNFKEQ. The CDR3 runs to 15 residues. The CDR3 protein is CASSLSQGAREKLFF. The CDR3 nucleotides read TGTGCCAGCAGCCTATCACAGGGGGCACGGGAAAAACTGTTTTTT.

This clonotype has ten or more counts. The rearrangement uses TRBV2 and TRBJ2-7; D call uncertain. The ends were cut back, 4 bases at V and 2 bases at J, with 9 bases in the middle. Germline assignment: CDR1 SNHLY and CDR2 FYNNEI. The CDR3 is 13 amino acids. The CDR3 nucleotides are TGTGCCAGCAGTGTGAGGCTCGCCTACGAGCAGTACTTC. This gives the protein CASSVRLAYEQYF.

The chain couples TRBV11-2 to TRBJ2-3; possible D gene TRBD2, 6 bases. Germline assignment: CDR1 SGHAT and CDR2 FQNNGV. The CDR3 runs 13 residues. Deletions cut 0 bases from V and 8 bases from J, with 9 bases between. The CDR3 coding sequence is TGTGCCAGCAGCTTAGAACTAGCAGCTACGCAGTATTTT. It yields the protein CASSLELAATQYF.

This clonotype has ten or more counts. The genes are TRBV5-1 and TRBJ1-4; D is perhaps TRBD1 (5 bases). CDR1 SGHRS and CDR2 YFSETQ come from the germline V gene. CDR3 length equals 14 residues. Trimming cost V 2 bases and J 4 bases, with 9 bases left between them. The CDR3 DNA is TGCGCCAGCAGCTTAGGGACGGGTAATGAAAAACTGTTTTTT. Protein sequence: CASSLGTGNEKLFF.

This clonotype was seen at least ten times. CDR3 region: CASSLSPGLNTEAFF. CDR3 nucleotide sequence: TGTGCCAGCAGTTTATCGCCAGGATTGAACACTGAAGCTTTCTTT. This chain joins TRBV27 and TRBJ1-1; D gene unclear. From germline, CDR1 is MNHEY and CDR2 SMNVEV (reference sequence). This CDR3 region has 15 residues. V lost 0 bases and J 0 bases, leaving 8 bases between the germline ends.

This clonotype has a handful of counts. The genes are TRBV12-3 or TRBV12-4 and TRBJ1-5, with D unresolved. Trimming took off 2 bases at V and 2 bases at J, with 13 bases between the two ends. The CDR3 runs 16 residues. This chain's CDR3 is CASSLMLTEGNQPQHF. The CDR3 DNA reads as TGTGCCAGCAGTTTAATGTTAACAGAGGGCAATCAGCCCCAGCATTTT.

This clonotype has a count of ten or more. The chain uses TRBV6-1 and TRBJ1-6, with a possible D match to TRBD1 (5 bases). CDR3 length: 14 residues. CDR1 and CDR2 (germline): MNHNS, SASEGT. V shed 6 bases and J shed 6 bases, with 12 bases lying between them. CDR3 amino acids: CASRQVDGNSPLHF. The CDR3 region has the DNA TGTGCCAGCAGACAGGTCGATGGTAATTCACCCCTCCACTTT.

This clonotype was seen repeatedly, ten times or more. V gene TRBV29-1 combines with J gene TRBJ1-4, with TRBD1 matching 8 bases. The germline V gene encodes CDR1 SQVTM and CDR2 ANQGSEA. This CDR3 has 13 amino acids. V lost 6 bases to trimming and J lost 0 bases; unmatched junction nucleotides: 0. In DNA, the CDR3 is TGCAGCGTGACAGGGGCAACTAATGAAAAACTGTTTTTT. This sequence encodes CSVTGATNEKLFF.

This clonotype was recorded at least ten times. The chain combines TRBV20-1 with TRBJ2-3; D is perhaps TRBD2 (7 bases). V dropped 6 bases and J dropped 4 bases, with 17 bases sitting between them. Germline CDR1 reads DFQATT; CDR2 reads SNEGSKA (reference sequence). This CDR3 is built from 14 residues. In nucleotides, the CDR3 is TGCAGTGCAGGAGGGGGGGGCGTTTCAGATACGCAGTATTTT. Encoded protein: CSAGGGGVSDTQYF.

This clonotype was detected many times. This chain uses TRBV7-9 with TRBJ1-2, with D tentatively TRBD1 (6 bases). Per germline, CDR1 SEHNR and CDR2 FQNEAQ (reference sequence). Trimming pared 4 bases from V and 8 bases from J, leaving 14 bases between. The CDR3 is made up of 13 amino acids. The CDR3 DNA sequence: TGTGCCAGCAGCTCAGGACAGCTTCGCGGCTACACCTTC. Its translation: CASSSGQLRGYTF.

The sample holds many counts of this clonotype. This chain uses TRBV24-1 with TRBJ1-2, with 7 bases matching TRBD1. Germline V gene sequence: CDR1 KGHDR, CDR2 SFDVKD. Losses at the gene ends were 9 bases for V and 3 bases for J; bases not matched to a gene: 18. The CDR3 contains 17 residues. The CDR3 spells CATRGTGQINWDYGYTF. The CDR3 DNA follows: TGTGCCACCCGGGGGACGGGACAGATAAATTGGGACTATGGCTACACCTTC.

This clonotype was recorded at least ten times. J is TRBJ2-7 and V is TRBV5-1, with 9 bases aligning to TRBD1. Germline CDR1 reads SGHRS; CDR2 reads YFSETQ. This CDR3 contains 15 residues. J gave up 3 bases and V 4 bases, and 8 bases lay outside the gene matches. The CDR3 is CASSLWTGVGYEQYF. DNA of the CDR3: TGCGCCAGCAGCCTATGGACAGGGGTCGGCTACGAGCAGTACTTC.

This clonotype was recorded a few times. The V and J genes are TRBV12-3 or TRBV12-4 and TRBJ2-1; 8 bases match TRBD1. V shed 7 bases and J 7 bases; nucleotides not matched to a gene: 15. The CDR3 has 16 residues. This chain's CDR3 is CASTNTGGNFYNEQFF. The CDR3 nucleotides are TGTGCCAGCACCAATACAGGGGGAAATTTTTATAATGAGCAGTTCTTC.

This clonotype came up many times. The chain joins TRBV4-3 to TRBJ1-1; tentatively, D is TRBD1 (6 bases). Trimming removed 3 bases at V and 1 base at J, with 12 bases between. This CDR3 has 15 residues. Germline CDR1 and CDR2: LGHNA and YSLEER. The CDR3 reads CASSQGSGQNTEAFF. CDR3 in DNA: TGCGCCAGCAGCCAGGGGTCGGGACAGAACACTGAAGCTTTCTTT.